Sequencing of this T cell receptor (beta chain) was carried out in a study of blood T cell repertoires in COVID-19. TCRdb keeps only in-frame clones here, not all; method: immunoSEQ multiplex PCR. The sample records about 310,000 clones, about 90% being singletons. This clonotype was sampled from a woman between 50 and 59 years old who had recovered from COVID-19. The sample was peripheral blood.

The CDR3 reads CASSQVTGGKNIQYF. CDR3 in DNA: TGTGCCAGCAGCCAAGTGACGGGAGGCAAAAACATTCAGTACTTC. This sequence joins TRBV3-1 (or the pseudogene TRBV3-2) and TRBJ2-4; 7 nucleotides agree with TRBD2. Germline V gives CDR1 LGHDT, CDR2 YNNKEL (reference sequence). V lost 1 base and J lost 3; bases outside the gene matches: 3. The CDR3 runs 15 residues.